This T cell receptor beta chain comes out of a study of breast tumors, draining lymph nodes, adjacent tissues. Study conclusions and caveats: Luminal-like breast cancer showed significantly greater tumor-nontumor repertoire similarity than basal-like breast cancer did.

Notes on this clonotype: No antigen is known for it.

The length of the CDR3 is 15 residues. Trimming stripped 5 bases from V and 5 bases from J, with 17 bases between. The V gene's germline CDR1 is SGHNT and CDR2 YENEEA. Breast cancer patients provided tissue from their axillary draining lymph nodes. One entry per CDR3 protein results from TCRdb running MiXCR on the multiplex PCR reads. The sample records approximately 140,000 distinct CDR3 sequences, about 31% being singletons. What was sequenced was axillary lymph node tissue. This clonotype originated in a female donor with breast cancer. Some clones in this sample may be carry-over from other donors' samples. The chain carries TRBV11-3 and TRBJ2-3; D may be TRBD2 (5 bases). The CDR3 bases are TGTGCCAGCAGCCTAATCCCCCCGGGGAGAGATACGCAGTATTTT. It is translated as CASSLIPPGRDTQYF.